The TCR beta chain described here comes from a study of T cell responses to AZD1222 COVID-19 vaccine. Overall study findings and caveats: Within unmutated variant regions lay the reported targets of nearly half of spike-specific TCRs. Scientists sampled the repertoires only once the peak T cell response had passed. The breadth and depth of Spike-specific TCRs increased once two AZD1222 doses had been given. Regions 160-218 and 743-854 held dominance among vaccine-associated CD4 TCRs, which spanned spike.

This table comes from immunoSEQ multiplex PCR, and its TCRdb copy is limited to in-frame clones, with some not included. This sample has 140,000 to 150,000 clones; 92% occur once, and the top ten carry over 1.5%. Germline loops: CDR1 SGDLS, CDR2 YYNGEE. The V and J ends lost 2 bases and 4 bases, in that order; junction bases with no gene match: 2. The CDR3 runs 13 residues. Worth noting for this clone: Its antigen is unidentified.

The chain is built from TRBV9 and TRBJ1-1, with 7 bases lining up with TRBD1. The TCR originated in an adult in good health. The sample was peripheral blood, taken on day 0 of AZD1222 vaccination. DNA for the CDR3: TGTGCCAGCAGCGTCAGGGGGGGCACTGAAGCTTTCTTT. Encoded protein: CASSVRGGTEAFF.